The rows below give T cell receptor beta chains drawn from one sample of a study of early stage breast cancer tumors. Repertoires were generated with immunoSEQ multiplex PCR, while TCRdb's copy carries only in-frame clones and drops some. The sample consists of roughly 58,000 clones, 75% to 95% of them appearing once. The material sequenced was blood. The receptors originated from a person between 70 and 80 years old with breast cancer. The CDR3 runs from the conserved cysteine through the conserved F or W. D genes are given only for firm matches. The size entry is marked missing in some rows and otherwise reads once, few, many or a size class.

d_gene: -
v_gene: TRBV7-2
len: 14
j_gene: TRBJ2-3
abundance: few
CDR3nt: TGTGCCAGCAGCCGCGGGCTGAGCACAGATACGCAGTATTTT
CDR3aa: CASSRGLSTDTQYF

d_gene: -
v_gene: TRBV7-9
len: 16
j_gene: TRBJ1-2
abundance: -
CDR3nt: TGTGCCAGCAGCTTAAGGACAGAAAATCCTAACTATGGCTACACCTTC
CDR3aa: CASSLRTENPNYGYTF

d_gene: -
v_gene: TRBV27
len: 15
j_gene: TRBJ2-4
abundance: -
CDR3nt: TGTGCCAGCCCAAGAGGGGGATTAGCCAAAAACATTCAGTACTTC
CDR3aa: CASPRGGLAKNIQYF

d_gene: TRBD2
v_gene: TRBV5-1
len: 17
j_gene: TRBJ2-3
abundance: -
CDR3nt: TGCGCCAGCAGCTGGACCGCCGGGACTAGCCCCACAGATACGCAGTATTTT
CDR3aa: CASSWTAGTSPTDTQYF

d_gene: -
v_gene: TRBV19
len: 16
j_gene: TRBJ1-2
abundance: -
CDR3nt: TGTGCCAGTAGTATGACTGCAGGGTTGAGTCCGTATGGCTACACCTTC
CDR3aa: CASSMTAGLSPYGYTF

d_gene: TRBD2
v_gene: TRBV27
len: 15
j_gene: TRBJ2-1
abundance: -
CDR3nt: TGTGCCAGCAGTTTGGGGCTAGCGGACTACAATGAGCAGTTCTTC
CDR3aa: CASSLGLADYNEQFF

d_gene: TRBD1
v_gene: TRBV4-1
len: 14
j_gene: TRBJ1-6
abundance: -
CDR3nt: TGCGCCAGCAGCCAAGGGACAGGCCGGGGACCCCTCCACTTT
CDR3aa: CASSQGTGRGPLHF

d_gene: -
v_gene: TRBV1
len: 15
j_gene: TRBJ2-7
abundance: -
CDR3nt: TGCACCAGCAGCCAAGAGAGGGACAGCTCCTACGAGCAGTACTTC
CDR3aa: CTSSQERDSSYEQYF

d_gene: TRBD2
v_gene: TRBV5-6
len: 13
j_gene: TRBJ2-3
abundance: -
CDR3nt: TGTGCCAGCAGCCGGGTAGCGGGGGATACGCAGTATTTT
CDR3aa: CASSRVAGDTQYF

d_gene: -
v_gene: TRBV30
len: 15
j_gene: TRBJ2-3
abundance: -
CDR3nt: TGTGCCGGAGGGAAAGGTAGACAGTCCACAGATACGCAGTATTTT
CDR3aa: CAGGKGRQSTDTQYF

d_gene: -
v_gene: TRBV27
len: 15
j_gene: TRBJ2-7
abundance: -
CDR3nt: TGTGCCAGCAGTGGACCGTTGGACTACTCCTACGAGCAGTACTTC
CDR3aa: CASSGPLDYSYEQYF

d_gene: -
v_gene: TRBV18
len: 15
j_gene: TRBJ1-4
abundance: once
CDR3nt: TGTGCCAGCTCACCAAGCCGAACAACTAATGAAAAACTGTTTTTT
CDR3aa: CASSPSRTTNEKLFF

d_gene: TRBD1
v_gene: TRBV5-4
len: 14
j_gene: TRBJ2-4
abundance: -
CDR3nt: TGTGCCAGCAGCTTGCAGGGGGCGAGAAACATTCAGTACTTC
CDR3aa: CASSLQGARNIQYF

d_gene: -
v_gene: TRBV5-1
len: 16
j_gene: TRBJ2-3
abundance: -
CDR3nt: TGCGCCAGCAGCCCTTCTCTACCGCTGCTAACAGATACGCAGTATTTT
CDR3aa: CASSPSLPLLTDTQYF

d_gene: -
v_gene: TRBV6-5
len: 13
j_gene: TRBJ1-2
abundance: many
CDR3nt: TGTGCCAGCAGTTACTCCGGAGTCAGTGGCTACACCTTC
CDR3aa: CASSYSGVSGYTF

d_gene: TRBD2
v_gene: TRBV9
len: 16
j_gene: TRBJ2-3
abundance: -
CDR3nt: TGTGCCAGCAGCGTAGGACTAGCGGATTTCACAGATACGCAGTATTTT
CDR3aa: CASSVGLADFTDTQYF

d_gene: -
v_gene: TRBV4-2
len: 16
j_gene: TRBJ2-6
abundance: -
CDR3nt: TGTGCCAGCAGCCAAACACAGGGAACTGGGGCCAACGTCCTGACTTTC
CDR3aa: CASSQTQGTGANVLTF

d_gene: -
v_gene: TRBV11-3
len: 14
j_gene: TRBJ1-6
abundance: -
CDR3nt: TGTGCCAGCAGCTTGGTCAGCTATAATTCACCCCTCCACTTT
CDR3aa: CASSLVSYNSPLHF

d_gene: TRBD2
v_gene: TRBV10-1
len: 14
j_gene: TRBJ2-7
abundance: -
CDR3nt: TGCGCCAGCAGTGAGTCGATCGGGGGGTACGAGCAGTACTTC
CDR3aa: CASSESIGGYEQYF

d_gene: TRBD2
v_gene: TRBV2
len: 16
j_gene: TRBJ2-2
abundance: once
CDR3nt: TGTGCCAGCAGCTCAGGGACTAGCGGGGCGACCGGGGAGCTGTTTTTT
CDR3aa: CASSSGTSGATGELFF

d_gene: TRBD1
v_gene: TRBV2
len: 14
j_gene: TRBJ1-5
abundance: -
CDR3nt: TGTGCCAGCAGACGGGACAGCTGGTTCTCGCCCCAGCATTTT
CDR3aa: CASRRDSWFSPQHF

d_gene: -
v_gene: TRBV2
len: 11
j_gene: TRBJ2-5
abundance: -
CDR3nt: TGTGCCTACAGGGGGGGAGAGACCCAGTACTTC
CDR3aa: CAYRGGETQYF

d_gene: -
v_gene: TRBV5-8
len: 12
j_gene: TRBJ1-5
abundance: -
CDR3nt: TGTGCCAGCAGTAAGACAGTAGAGCCCCAGCATTTT
CDR3aa: CASSKTVEPQHF

d_gene: TRBD2
v_gene: TRBV4-3
len: 16
j_gene: TRBJ2-1
abundance: -
CDR3nt: TGCGCCAGCAGCCCCCTAACTAGCGGGGTGAACAATGAGCAGTTCTTC
CDR3aa: CASSPLTSGVNNEQFF

d_gene: -
v_gene: TRBV5-4
len: 14
j_gene: TRBJ2-5
abundance: -
CDR3nt: TGTGCCAGCAGCGCAGCGGGCCTAAGAGAAACCCAGTACTTC
CDR3aa: CASSAAGLRETQYF

d_gene: TRBD1
v_gene: TRBV28
len: 17
j_gene: TRBJ1-1
abundance: -
CDR3nt: TGTGCCAGCAGTTTGGGACAGGGAGGGATTGGGAACACTGAAGCTTTCTTT
CDR3aa: CASSLGQGGIGNTEAFF

d_gene: -
v_gene: TRBV6-5
len: 15
j_gene: TRBJ2-7
abundance: -
CDR3nt: TGTGCCAGCAGTCCGATAAACAGGGCCTCCTACGAGCAGTACTTC
CDR3aa: CASSPINRASYEQYF

d_gene: -
v_gene: TRBV10-2
len: 14
j_gene: TRBJ2-1
abundance: -
CDR3nt: TGCGCCAGCAGGGGTCTAGGGGGATACAATGAGCAGTTCTTC
CDR3aa: CASRGLGGYNEQFF

d_gene: TRBD2
v_gene: TRBV19
len: 15
j_gene: TRBJ2-5
abundance: once
CDR3nt: TGTGCCAGTAGTCCCATCCAGCCGGGGGGGGAGACCCAGTACTTC
CDR3aa: CASSPIQPGGETQYF

d_gene: TRBD1
v_gene: TRBV2
len: 14
j_gene: TRBJ2-7
abundance: -
CDR3nt: TGTGCCAGCAGCGGGGGACAGGCCTCGTACGAGCAGTACTTC
CDR3aa: CASSGGQASYEQYF

d_gene: TRBD1
v_gene: TRBV30
len: 13
j_gene: TRBJ2-1
abundance: -
CDR3nt: TGTGCCTGGAGACCGACAGGGACAAATGAGCAGTTCTTC
CDR3aa: CAWRPTGTNEQFF

d_gene: -
v_gene: TRBV18
len: 12
j_gene: TRBJ2-7
abundance: once
CDR3nt: TGTGCCAGCTCACCCAGCTCCTACGAGCAGTACTTC
CDR3aa: CASSPSSYEQYF

d_gene: TRBD2
v_gene: TRBV5-6
len: 17
j_gene: TRBJ2-5
abundance: -
CDR3nt: TGTGCCAGCAGCTTCTACTTGAGCGGGGGGGCCGGGGAGACCCAGTACTTC
CDR3aa: CASSFYLSGGAGETQYF

d_gene: -
v_gene: TRBV6-1
len: 14
j_gene: TRBJ2-7
abundance: -
CDR3nt: TGTGCCAGCAGACGGGACTCCCCCTCCTACGAGCAGTACTTC
CDR3aa: CASRRDSPSYEQYF

d_gene: TRBD2
v_gene: TRBV14
len: 19
j_gene: TRBJ2-1
abundance: -
CDR3nt: TGTGCCAGCAGCCCTGGACTAGCGGGGGGTTCGAGCTCCTACAATGAGCAGTTCTTC
CDR3aa: CASSPGLAGGSSSYNEQFF

d_gene: TRBD1
v_gene: TRBV19
len: 18
j_gene: TRBJ1-5
abundance: -
CDR3nt: TGTGCCAGTAGTTCAATACCGGGACAGGGTCGAGCGTATCAGCCCCAGCATTTT
CDR3aa: CASSSIPGQGRAYQPQHF

d_gene: -
v_gene: TRBV2
len: 15
j_gene: TRBJ2-3
abundance: -
CDR3nt: TGTGCCAGCCGTCGGACTACCTCTGGCACAGATACGCAGTATTTT
CDR3aa: CASRRTTSGTDTQYF

d_gene: -
v_gene: TRBV9
len: 15
j_gene: TRBJ2-1
abundance: -
CDR3nt: TGTGCCAGCAGCAGCAGCGAGGCCCCCTACAATGAGCAGTTCTTC
CDR3aa: CASSSSEAPYNEQFF

d_gene: -
v_gene: TRBV7-9
len: 15
j_gene: TRBJ1-2
abundance: -
CDR3nt: TGTGCCAGCAGCTCAAGCCCTAAAACCCTCGGGGGCTACACCTTC
CDR3aa: CASSSSPKTLGGYTF

d_gene: TRBD2
v_gene: TRBV19
len: 17
j_gene: TRBJ2-3
abundance: -
CDR3nt: TGTGCCAGTAGTATTAATCCGGGACTAGCGGTGGCAGATACGCAGTATTTT
CDR3aa: CASSINPGLAVADTQYF

d_gene: -
v_gene: TRBV30
len: 14
j_gene: TRBJ1-1
abundance: -
CDR3nt: TGTGCCTGGACTCCGGGACAATCGAACGCTGAAGCTTTCTTT
CDR3aa: CAWTPGQSNAEAFF

d_gene: -
v_gene: TRBV6-1
len: 15
j_gene: TRBJ1-5
abundance: -
CDR3nt: TGTGCCAGCAGGGCCCAGTACCAAGGCAATCAGCCCCAGCATTTT
CDR3aa: CASRAQYQGNQPQHF

d_gene: -
v_gene: TRBV28
len: 15
j_gene: TRBJ1-2
abundance: -
CDR3nt: TGTGCCAGCAGTCTCACAGGCGGCCCGAGCTATGGCTACACCTTC
CDR3aa: CASSLTGGPSYGYTF

d_gene: -
v_gene: TRBV28
len: 14
j_gene: TRBJ1-2
abundance: -
CDR3nt: TGTGCCAGCAGTTTCCCCCCAGGGCCCCGCGGCTACACCTTC
CDR3aa: CASSFPPGPRGYTF

d_gene: -
v_gene: TRBV27
len: 17
j_gene: TRBJ1-2
abundance: -
CDR3nt: TGTGCCAGCAGTTTAGTGAGACACTCCGCGACTAACTATGGCTACACCTTC
CDR3aa: CASSLVRHSATNYGYTF

d_gene: -
v_gene: TRBV6-5
len: 14
j_gene: TRBJ1-3
abundance: -
CDR3nt: TGTGCCAGCAGTTACTACAGGTCTGGAAACACCATATATTTT
CDR3aa: CASSYYRSGNTIYF

d_gene: TRBD1
v_gene: TRBV30
len: 14
j_gene: TRBJ2-5
abundance: -
CDR3nt: TGTGCCTGGAGTCGGACAGGGGGAGGGGAGACCCAGTACTTC
CDR3aa: CAWSRTGGGETQYF

d_gene: TRBD2
v_gene: TRBV5-1
len: 16
j_gene: TRBJ2-3
abundance: -
CDR3nt: TGCGCCAGCAGCCTCCGGGGGCGGGGGGGCGCAGATACGCAGTATTTT
CDR3aa: CASSLRGRGGADTQYF

d_gene: TRBD1
v_gene: TRBV25-1
len: 15
j_gene: TRBJ1-1
abundance: -
CDR3nt: TGTGCCAGCAGTGATTCCGGGACAGGGGCCACTGAAGCTTTCTTT
CDR3aa: CASSDSGTGATEAFF

d_gene: TRBD1
v_gene: TRBV19
len: 16
j_gene: TRBJ1-2
abundance: -
CDR3nt: TGTGCCAGTAGTACTAGGGCCGGACAGGGGACCTATGGCTACACCTTC
CDR3aa: CASSTRAGQGTYGYTF

d_gene: TRBD2
v_gene: TRBV6-4
len: 15
j_gene: TRBJ2-2
abundance: -
CDR3nt: TGTGCCAGCAGTGACACCGGACTAGTAACCGGGGAGCTGTTTTTT
CDR3aa: CASSDTGLVTGELFF

d_gene: -
v_gene: TRBV5-1
len: 15
j_gene: TRBJ1-5
abundance: -
CDR3nt: TGCGCCAGCAGCTTTGGTACAGAACCTAATCAGCCCCAGCATTTT
CDR3aa: CASSFGTEPNQPQHF

d_gene: -
v_gene: TRBV10-3
len: 12
j_gene: TRBJ1-1
abundance: -
CDR3nt: TGTGCCATCAGTGCGGAGGGCCCTGAAGCTTTCTTT
CDR3aa: CAISAEGPEAFF